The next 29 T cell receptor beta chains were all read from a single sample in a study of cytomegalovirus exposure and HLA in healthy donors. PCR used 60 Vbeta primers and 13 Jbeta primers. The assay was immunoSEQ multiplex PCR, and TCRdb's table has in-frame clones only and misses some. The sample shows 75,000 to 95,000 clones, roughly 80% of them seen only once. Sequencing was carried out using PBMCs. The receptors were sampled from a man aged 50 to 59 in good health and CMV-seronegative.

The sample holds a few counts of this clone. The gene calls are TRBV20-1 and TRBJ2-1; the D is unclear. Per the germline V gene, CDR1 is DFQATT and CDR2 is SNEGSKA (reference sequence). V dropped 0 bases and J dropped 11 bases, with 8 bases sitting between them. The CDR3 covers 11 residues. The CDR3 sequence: CSARDQAQQFF. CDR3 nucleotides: TGCAGTGCTAGAGATCAGGCCCAGCAGTTCTTC.

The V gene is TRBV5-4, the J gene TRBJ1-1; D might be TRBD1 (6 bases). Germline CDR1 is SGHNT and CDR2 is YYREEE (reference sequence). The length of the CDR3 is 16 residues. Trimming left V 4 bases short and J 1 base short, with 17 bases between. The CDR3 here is CASSPHPGVGNTEAFF. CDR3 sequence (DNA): TGTGCCAGCAGCCCACATCCAGGGGTTGGGAACACTGAAGCTTTCTTT. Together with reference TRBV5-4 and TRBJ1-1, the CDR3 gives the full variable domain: ETGVTQSPTHLIKTRGQQVTLRCSSQSGHNTVSWYQQALGQGPQFIFQYYREEENGRGNFPPRFSGLQFPNYSSELNVNALELDDSALYLCASSPHPGVGNTEAFFGQGTRLTVV.

CDR3 DNA: TGTGCCAGCAGCAGCGGTACAGGGCACTATGGCTACACCTTC. Translated: CASSSGTGHYGYTF. The rearrangement joins TRBV9 to TRBJ1-2; possible D gene TRBD1, 6 bases. CDR3 length equals 14 residues. V was pared by 4 bases and J by 3 bases, with 13 bases between. Germline CDR1 reads SGDLS; CDR2 reads YYNGEE.

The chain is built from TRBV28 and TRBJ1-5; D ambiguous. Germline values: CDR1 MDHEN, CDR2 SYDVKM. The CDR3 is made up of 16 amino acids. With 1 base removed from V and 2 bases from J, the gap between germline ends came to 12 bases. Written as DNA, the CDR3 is TGTGCCAGCAGTTTATTACGGGTCCTAGGCAATCAGCCCCAGCATTTT. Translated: CASSLLRVLGNQPQHF. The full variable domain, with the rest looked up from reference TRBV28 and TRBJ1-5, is DVKVTQSSRYLVKRTGEKVFLECVQDMDHENMFWYRQDPGLGLRLIYFSYDVKMKEKGDIPEGYSVSREKKERFSLILESASTNQTSMYLCASSLLRVLGNQPQHFGDGTRLSIL.

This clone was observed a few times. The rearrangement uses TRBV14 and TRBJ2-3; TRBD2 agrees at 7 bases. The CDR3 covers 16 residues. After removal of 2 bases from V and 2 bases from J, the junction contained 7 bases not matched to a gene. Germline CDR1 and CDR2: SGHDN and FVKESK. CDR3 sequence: CASSQSDLAATDTQYF. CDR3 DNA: TGTGCCAGCAGCCAATCGGATCTAGCGGCCACAGATACGCAGTATTTT.

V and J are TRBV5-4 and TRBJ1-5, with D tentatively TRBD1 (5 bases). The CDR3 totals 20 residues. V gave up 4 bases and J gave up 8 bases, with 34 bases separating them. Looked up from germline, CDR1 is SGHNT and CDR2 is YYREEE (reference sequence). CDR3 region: CASSQEAGRLGVYSQKPQHF. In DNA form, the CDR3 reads TGTGCCAGCAGCCAGGAGGCAGGGAGGTTAGGCGTATATAGCCAAAAGCCCCAGCATTTT.

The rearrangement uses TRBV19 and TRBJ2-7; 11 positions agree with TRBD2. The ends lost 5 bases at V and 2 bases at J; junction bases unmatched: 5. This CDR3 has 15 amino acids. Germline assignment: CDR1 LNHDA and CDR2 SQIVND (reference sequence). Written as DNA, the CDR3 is TGTGCCAGTAGTCCGATGACTAGCGGGGCCTACGAGCAGTACTTC. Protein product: CASSPMTSGAYEQYF.

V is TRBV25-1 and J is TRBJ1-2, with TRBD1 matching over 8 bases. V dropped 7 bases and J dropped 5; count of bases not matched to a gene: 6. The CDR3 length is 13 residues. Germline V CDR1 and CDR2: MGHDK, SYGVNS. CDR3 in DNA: TGTGCCAGCACTGGACAGGGCGGTTATGGCTACACCTTC. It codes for CASTGQGGYGYTF.

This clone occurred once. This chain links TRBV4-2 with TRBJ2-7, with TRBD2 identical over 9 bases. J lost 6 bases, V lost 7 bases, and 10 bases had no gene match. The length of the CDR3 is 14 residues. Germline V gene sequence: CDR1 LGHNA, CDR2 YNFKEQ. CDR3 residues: CASTPAGGLVEQYF. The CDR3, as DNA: TGTGCCAGCACCCCGGCGGGGGGGCTCGTCGAGCAGTACTTC.

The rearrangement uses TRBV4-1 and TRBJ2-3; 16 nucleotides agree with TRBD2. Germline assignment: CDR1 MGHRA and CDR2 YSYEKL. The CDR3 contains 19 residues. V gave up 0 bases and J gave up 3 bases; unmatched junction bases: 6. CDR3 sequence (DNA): TGCGCCAGCAGCCAAGAGGCGGGACTAGCGGGGGGGCGGACAGATACGCAGTATTTT. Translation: CASSQEAGLAGGRTDTQYF.

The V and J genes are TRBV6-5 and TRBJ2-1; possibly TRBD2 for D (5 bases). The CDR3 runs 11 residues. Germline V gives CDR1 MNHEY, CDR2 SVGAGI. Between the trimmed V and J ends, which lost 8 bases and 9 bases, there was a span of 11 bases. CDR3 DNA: TGTGCCAGCTCTCAAGGGAGTGAGCAGTTCTTC. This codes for CASSQGSEQFF.

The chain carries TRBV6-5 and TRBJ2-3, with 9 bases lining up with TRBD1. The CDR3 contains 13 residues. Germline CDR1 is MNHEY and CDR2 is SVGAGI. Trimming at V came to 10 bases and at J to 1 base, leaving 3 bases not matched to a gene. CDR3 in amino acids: CANRTGGTDTQYF. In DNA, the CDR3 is TGTGCCAATAGGACAGGGGGCACAGATACGCAGTATTTT.

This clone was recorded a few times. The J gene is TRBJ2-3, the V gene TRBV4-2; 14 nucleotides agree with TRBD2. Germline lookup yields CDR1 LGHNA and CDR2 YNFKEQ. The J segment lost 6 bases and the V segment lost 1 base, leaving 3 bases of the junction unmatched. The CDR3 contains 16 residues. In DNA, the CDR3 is TGTGCCAGCAGCCAAGGACTAGCGGGGGGGCCTGATACGCAGTATTTT. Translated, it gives CASSQGLAGGPDTQYF.

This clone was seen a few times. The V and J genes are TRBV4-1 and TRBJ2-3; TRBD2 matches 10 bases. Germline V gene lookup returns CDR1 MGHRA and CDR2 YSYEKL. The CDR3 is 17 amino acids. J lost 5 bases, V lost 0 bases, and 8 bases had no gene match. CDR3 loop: CASSQDGSGGAKDTQYF. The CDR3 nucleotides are TGCGCCAGCAGCCAAGATGGAAGCGGGGGGGCGAAAGATACGCAGTATTTT.

In DNA form, the CDR3 reads TGCGCCAGCAGCCAGGGTCAGAATGAGCAGTTCTTC. It codes for CASSQGQNEQFF. The V gene is TRBV5-1, the J gene TRBJ2-1; TRBD1 is a possible D gene (5 bases). CDR1 SGHRS and CDR2 YFSETQ come from the germline V gene. The CDR3 runs to 12 residues. V was trimmed by 4 bases and J by 7 bases, leaving 9 bases between them.

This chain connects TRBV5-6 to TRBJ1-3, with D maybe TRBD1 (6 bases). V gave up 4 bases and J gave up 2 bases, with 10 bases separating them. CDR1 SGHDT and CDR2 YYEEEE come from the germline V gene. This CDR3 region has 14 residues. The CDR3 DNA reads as TGTGCCAGCAGCCCTGGGGGCACTGGAAACACCATATATTTT. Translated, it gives CASSPGGTGNTIYF.

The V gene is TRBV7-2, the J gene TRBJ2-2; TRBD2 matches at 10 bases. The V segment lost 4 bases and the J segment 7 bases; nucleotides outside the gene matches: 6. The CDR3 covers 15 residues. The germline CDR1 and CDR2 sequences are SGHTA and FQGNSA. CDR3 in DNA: TGTGCCAGCAGCTCAGCGGGGGGGCGGCTCGGGGAGCTGTTTTTT. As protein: CASSSAGGRLGELFF.

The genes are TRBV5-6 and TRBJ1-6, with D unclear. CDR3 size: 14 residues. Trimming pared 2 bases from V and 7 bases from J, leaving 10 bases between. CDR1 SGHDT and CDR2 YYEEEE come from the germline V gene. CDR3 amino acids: CASSFEQQNSPLHF. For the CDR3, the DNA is TGTGCCAGCAGCTTCGAACAGCAAAATTCACCCCTCCACTTT. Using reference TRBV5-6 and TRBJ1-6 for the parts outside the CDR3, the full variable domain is DAGVTQSPTHLIKTRGQQVTLRCSPKSGHDTVSWYQQALGQGPQFIFQYYEEEERQRGNFPDRFSGHQFPNYSSELNVNALLLGDSALYLCASSFEQQNSPLHFGNGTRLTVT.

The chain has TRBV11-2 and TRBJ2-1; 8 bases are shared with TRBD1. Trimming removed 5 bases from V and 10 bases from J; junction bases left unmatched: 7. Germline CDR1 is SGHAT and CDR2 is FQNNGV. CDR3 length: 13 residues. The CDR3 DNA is TGTGCCAGCAGCACTCAGGGGGCGGGGGAGCAGTTCTTC. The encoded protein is CASSTQGAGEQFF.

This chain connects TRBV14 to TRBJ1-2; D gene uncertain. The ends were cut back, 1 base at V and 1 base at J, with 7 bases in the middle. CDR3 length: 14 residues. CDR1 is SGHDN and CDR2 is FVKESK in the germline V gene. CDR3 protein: CASSQAGNNYGYTF. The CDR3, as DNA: TGTGCCAGCAGCCAAGCGGGGAATAACTATGGCTACACCTTC.

This CDR3 is CASSQEQGNTEAFF. The CDR3 DNA reads as TGTGCCAGCAGCCAGGAGCAGGGAAACACTGAAGCTTTCTTT. The V call is TRBV4-2, the J call TRBJ1-1; TRBD1 is a possible D gene (5 bases). Between the trimmed V and J ends, which lost 3 bases and 2 bases, there was a span of 10 bases. The CDR3 extends over 14 amino acids. Germline-derived CDR1 and CDR2 are LGHNA and YNFKEQ.

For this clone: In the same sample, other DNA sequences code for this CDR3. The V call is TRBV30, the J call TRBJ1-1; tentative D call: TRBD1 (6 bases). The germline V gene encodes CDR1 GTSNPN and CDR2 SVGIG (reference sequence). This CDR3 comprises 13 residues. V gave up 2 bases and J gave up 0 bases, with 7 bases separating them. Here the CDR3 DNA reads TGTGCCTGGAGTAGGGGGATGAACACTGAAGCTTTCTTT. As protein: CAWSRGMNTEAFF.

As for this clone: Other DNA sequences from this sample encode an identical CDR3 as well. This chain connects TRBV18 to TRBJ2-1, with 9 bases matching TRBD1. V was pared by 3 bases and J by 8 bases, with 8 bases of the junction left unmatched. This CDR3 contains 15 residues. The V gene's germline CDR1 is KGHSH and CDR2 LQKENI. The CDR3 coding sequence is TGTGCCAGCTCACCCCCGACAGGGGGGGCGGATGAGCAGTTCTTC. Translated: CASSPPTGGADEQFF.

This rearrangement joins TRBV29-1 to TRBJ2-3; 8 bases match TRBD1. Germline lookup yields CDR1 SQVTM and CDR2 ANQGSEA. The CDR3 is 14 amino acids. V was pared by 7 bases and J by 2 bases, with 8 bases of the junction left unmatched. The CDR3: CSACRTGHTDTQYF. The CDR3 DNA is TGCAGCGCATGCAGGACAGGGCACACAGATACGCAGTATTTT.

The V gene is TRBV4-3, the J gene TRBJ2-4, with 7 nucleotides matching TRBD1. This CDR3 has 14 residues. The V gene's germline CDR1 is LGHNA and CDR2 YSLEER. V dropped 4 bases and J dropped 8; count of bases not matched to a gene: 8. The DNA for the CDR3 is TGCGCCAGCAGCCGGGATAACAGGGGCGACATTCAGTACTTC. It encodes CASSRDNRGDIQYF.

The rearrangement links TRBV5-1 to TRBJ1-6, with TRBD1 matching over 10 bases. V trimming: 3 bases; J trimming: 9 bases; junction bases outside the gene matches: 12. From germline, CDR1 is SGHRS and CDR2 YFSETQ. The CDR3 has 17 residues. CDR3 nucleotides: TGCGCCAGCAGCTATAAGGGCCAGGGACAGGGGAGTTCACCCCTCCACTTT. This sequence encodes CASSYKGQGQGSSPLHF.

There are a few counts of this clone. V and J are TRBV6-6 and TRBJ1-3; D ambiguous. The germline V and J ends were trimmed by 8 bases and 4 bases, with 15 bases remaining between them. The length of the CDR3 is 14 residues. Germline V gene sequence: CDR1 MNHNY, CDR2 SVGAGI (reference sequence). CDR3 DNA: TGTGCCAGCCGTGGAGGAGGGTTAGGAAACACCATATATTTT. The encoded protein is CASRGGGLGNTIYF.

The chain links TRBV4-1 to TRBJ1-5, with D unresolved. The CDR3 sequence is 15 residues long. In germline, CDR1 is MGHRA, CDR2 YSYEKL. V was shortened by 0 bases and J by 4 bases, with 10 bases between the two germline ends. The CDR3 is CASSQEEGRNQPQHF. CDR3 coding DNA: TGCGCCAGCAGCCAAGAAGAAGGGAGGAATCAGCCCCAGCATTTT.

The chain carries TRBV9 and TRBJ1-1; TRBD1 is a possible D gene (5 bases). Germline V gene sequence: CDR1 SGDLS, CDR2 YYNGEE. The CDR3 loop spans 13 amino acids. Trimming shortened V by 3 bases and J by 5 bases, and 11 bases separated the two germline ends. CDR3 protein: CASSAGGGTEAFF. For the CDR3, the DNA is TGTGCCAGCAGCGCTGGGGGGGGAACTGAAGCTTTCTTT.